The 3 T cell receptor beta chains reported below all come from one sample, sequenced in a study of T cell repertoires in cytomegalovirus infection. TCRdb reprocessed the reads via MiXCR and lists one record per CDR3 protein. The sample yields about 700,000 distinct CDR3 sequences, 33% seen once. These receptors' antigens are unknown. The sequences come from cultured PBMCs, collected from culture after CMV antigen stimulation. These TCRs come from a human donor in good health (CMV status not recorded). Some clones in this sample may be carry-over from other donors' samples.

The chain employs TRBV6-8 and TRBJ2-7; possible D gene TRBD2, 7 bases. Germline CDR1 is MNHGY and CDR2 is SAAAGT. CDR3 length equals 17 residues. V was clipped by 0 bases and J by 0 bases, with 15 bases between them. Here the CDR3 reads CASSYSRGGPSSYEQYF. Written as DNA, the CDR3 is TGTGCCAGCAGTTACTCGAGGGGGGGGCCAAGCTCCTACGAGCAGTACTTC.

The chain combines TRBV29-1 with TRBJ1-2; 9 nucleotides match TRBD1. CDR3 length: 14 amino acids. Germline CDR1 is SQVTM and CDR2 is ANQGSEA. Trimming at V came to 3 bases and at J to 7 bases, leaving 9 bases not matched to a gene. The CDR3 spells CSVDRGTGMGGYTF. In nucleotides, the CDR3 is TGCAGCGTTGATAGAGGGACAGGGATGGGTGGCTACACCTTC.

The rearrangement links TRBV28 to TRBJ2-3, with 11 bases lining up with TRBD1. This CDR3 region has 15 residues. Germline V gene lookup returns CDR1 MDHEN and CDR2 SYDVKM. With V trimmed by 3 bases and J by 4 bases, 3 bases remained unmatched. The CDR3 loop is CASSFRDRGADTQYF. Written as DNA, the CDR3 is TGTGCCAGCAGTTTCCGGGACAGGGGGGCAGATACGCAGTATTTT.